This T cell receptor beta chain was observed in a study of low-dose radiotherapy and immunotherapy resistance in tumors. TRAV- and TRBV-specific primers primed first-strand cDNA, covering alpha and beta chains. It was with a constant-region primer and a V-primer adapter that TCRs were amplified over around 18 PCR cycles. TCRdb re-called the reads with MiXCR, one entry per CDR3 protein. The sample lists about 60,000 distinct CDR3 sequences; 20% to 25% were seen once. Documented time point: before trial treatment. This clonotype has at least ten counts. Trimming left V 0 bases short and J 9 bases short, with 16 bases between. The CDR3 covers 15 residues. Germline V gene data show CDR1 as SGHRS and CDR2 as YFSETQ.

The sequence was collected from a male donor with prostate cancer. The rearrangement links TRBV5-1 to TRBJ2-1; D possibly uses TRBD1 or TRBD2 (5 bases each). The source material was PBMCs, sampled before treatment. CDR3 coding DNA: TGCGCCAGCAGCTTGGGTGGCGGGCCCCAGGGTGAGCAGTTCTTC. Its protein product is CASSLGGGPQGEQFF.